The 28 T cell receptor beta chains given below trace back to one sample, sequenced in a study of OX40 agonist ivuxolimab in advanced cancers. The repertoire was sequenced with immunoSEQ multiplex PCR; TCRdb's copy has only in-frame clones and lacks some. The table records tens of thousands of clones, 80% to 95% of them present only once. Sequencing was performed on CD4+ or CD8+ T cells sorted from blood, taken in a trial of the OX40 agonist ivuxolimab. All receptors derive from an adult with an advanced solid tumor such as melanoma, head and neck, liver or kidney cancer.

The J gene is TRBJ2-3, the V gene TRBV6-5; unclear D gene. This CDR3 is built from 13 residues. The V gene's germline CDR1 is MNHEY and CDR2 SVGAGI. Trimming took off 7 bases at V and 4 bases at J, with 12 bases between the two ends. The CDR3 region is CASTPQDADTQYF. Here the CDR3 DNA reads TGTGCCAGCACCCCCCAAGACGCAGATACGCAGTATTTT.

The rearrangement uses TRBV28 and TRBJ1-5; unclear D gene. This CDR3 comprises 13 residues. Per the germline V gene, CDR1 is MDHEN and CDR2 is SYDVKM. Trimming stripped 3 bases from V and 7 bases from J, with 10 bases between. As DNA, the CDR3 is TGTGCCAGCAGTTTTGGGTCGGGGCAGCCCCAGCATTTT. It codes for CASSFGSGQPQHF.

The chain recombines TRBV11-3 with TRBJ2-7; D unresolved. This CDR3 region has 13 residues. CDR1 is SGHNT and CDR2 is YENEEA in the germline V gene. The V end was cut by 5 bases, the J end by 1 base, with 9 bases between. The CDR3 sequence: CASSEIDSYEQYF. DNA for the CDR3: TGTGCCAGCAGCGAGATAGATTCCTACGAGCAGTACTTC.

This clone counts as large (0.1 to 1%). The rearrangement links TRBV18 to TRBJ2-2; 8 bases map to TRBD1. V shed 2 bases, J shed 7 bases, and the junction held 6 bases outside the gene matches. CDR1 KGHSH and CDR2 LQKENI come from the germline V gene. This CDR3 comprises 15 residues. The CDR3, as DNA: TGTGCCAGCTCACCAGGACAGGGATTTTTCGGGGAGCTGTTTTTT. Residues: CASSPGQGFFGELFF.

The chain has TRBV7-9 and TRBJ2-2; D assignment may be TRBD1 or TRBD2 (6 bases each). Germline V CDR1 and CDR2: SEHNR, FQNEAQ (reference sequence). V lost 2 bases, J lost 6 bases, and 13 bases lay in between. This CDR3 has 15 amino acids. As DNA, the CDR3 is TGTGCCAGCAGCTTAAATTCGGGGGCGGCCGGGGAGCTGTTTTTT. Protein sequence: CASSLNSGAAGELFF.

This chain connects TRBV27 to TRBJ1-4; weak D call: TRBD1 (6 bases). The CDR3 totals 19 residues. V gave up 5 bases and J gave up 5 bases, with 27 bases separating them. Germline CDR1 reads MNHEY; CDR2 reads SMNVEV (reference sequence). CDR3 nucleotides: TGTGCCAGCAGTCCTGGAGACAGGCCCGTTAATTGGGAGAATGAAAAACTGTTTTTT. As protein: CASSPGDRPVNWENEKLFF.

The chain carries TRBV27 and TRBJ2-3; D may be TRBD2 (5 bases). Germline CDR1 reads MNHEY; CDR2 reads SMNVEV (reference sequence). The CDR3 sequence is 15 residues long. Trimming pared 6 bases from V and 1 base from J, leaving 14 bases between. This CDR3 reads CASRTTRVRTDTQYF. For the CDR3, the DNA is TGTGCCAGCAGGACCACTAGGGTGCGCACAGATACGCAGTATTTT.

This chain joins TRBV4-1 and TRBJ1-1; 7 positions agree with TRBD1. The CDR3 has 13 amino acids. Trimming cost V 3 bases and J 7 bases; bases outside gene matches: 5. Germline values: CDR1 MGHRA, CDR2 YSYEKL. CDR3 protein: CASSQTGQVEAFF. In DNA, the CDR3 is TGCGCCAGCAGCCAGACTGGACAGGTTGAAGCTTTCTTT.

The rearrangement links TRBV5-6 to TRBJ2-7, with a weak D call TRBD1 (6 bases). This CDR3 is built from 15 residues. Germline CDR1 SGHDT, CDR2 YYEEEE. Trimming pared 2 bases from V and 2 bases from J, leaving 14 bases between. CDR3 region: CASSLKQGEAYEQYF. The CDR3 coding sequence is TGTGCCAGCAGCTTAAAACAGGGTGAGGCCTACGAGCAGTACTTC.

The V call is TRBV28, the J call TRBJ2-2; unclear D gene. This CDR3 comprises 13 residues. Germline CDR1 is MDHEN and CDR2 is SYDVKM. Between the trimmed V and J ends, which lost 3 bases and 7 bases, there was a span of 9 bases. CDR3 DNA: TGTGCCAGCAGTTTTCCCGGGCGCGGGGAGCTGTTTTTT. Residues: CASSFPGRGELFF.

The DNA of the CDR3 is TGTGCCAGCAGTGACTCCCCCTCTTTGAGGGGCGAGCAGTACTTC. It is translated as CASSDSPSLRGEQYF. The gene calls are TRBV28 and TRBJ2-5; D is possibly TRBD1 or TRBD2 (5 bases each). The tail of the sequence fits TRBJ2-7 better, so the J call may be wrong. The CDR3 spans 15 residues. Germline lookup yields CDR1 MDHEN and CDR2 SYDVKM.

This clone was found once. V and J are TRBV9 and TRBJ2-3; 12 bases are shared with TRBD2. Germline loops: CDR1 SGDLS, CDR2 YYNGEE. Trimming took 4 bases from V and 2 from J; bases not matched to a gene: 5. This CDR3 comprises 16 residues. Written as DNA, the CDR3 is TGTGCCAGCAGCCCTAGCGGGAGGGCCCTCACAGATACGCAGTATTTT. It specifies CASSPSGRALTDTQYF.

The V gene is TRBV4-1, the J gene TRBJ2-7, with 7 bases that match TRBD1. The CDR3 extends over 14 amino acids. Germline V gene lookup returns CDR1 MGHRA and CDR2 YSYEKL. V lost 2 bases, J lost 0 bases, and 1 base stayed unmatched. The DNA for the CDR3 is TGCGCCAGCAGCCAACGGGACAGCTCCTACGAGCAGTACTTC. This encodes CASSQRDSSYEQYF.

V gene TRBV28 combines with J gene TRBJ1-5; D is unresolved. V was trimmed by 3 bases and J by 5 bases, leaving 8 bases between them. Germline values: CDR1 MDHEN, CDR2 SYDVKM. The CDR3 extends over 13 amino acids. The CDR3 region is CASSFSRYQPQHF. For the CDR3, the DNA is TGTGCCAGCAGTTTCTCGAGGTATCAGCCCCAGCATTTT. Based on the CDR3 plus reference TRBV28 and TRBJ1-5, the full variable domain is DVKVTQSSRYLVKRTGEKVFLECVQDMDHENMFWYRQDPGLGLRLIYFSYDVKMKEKGDIPEGYSVSREKKERFSLILESASTNQTSMYLCASSFSRYQPQHFGDGTRLSIL.

The CDR3, as DNA: TGTGCCAGCAGCCCCCAGAGCGGGGACTACAATGAGCAGTTCTTC. It yields the protein CASSPQSGDYNEQFF. The J gene is TRBJ2-1, the V gene TRBV11-2; 7 positions match TRBD2. V lost 5 bases and J lost 3; bases outside the gene matches: 7. CDR1 and CDR2 from the germline V gene are SGHAT and FQNNGV. This CDR3 has 15 residues.

The gene calls are TRBV7-2 and TRBJ2-7; D might be TRBD1 (5 bases). Germline values: CDR1 SGHTA, CDR2 FQGNSA. This CDR3 comprises 13 residues. Trimming removed 3 bases from V and 3 bases from J, with 9 bases in between. The DNA for the CDR3 is TGTGCCAGCAGCTTTGTACAGGACTACGAGCAGTACTTC. Encoded protein: CASSFVQDYEQYF.

The chain combines TRBV19 with TRBJ1-1; a weak D match, TRBD1 (5 bases). Between the trimmed V and J ends, which lost 4 bases and 1 base, there was a span of 10 bases. The CDR3 is made up of 14 amino acids. Per the germline V gene, CDR1 is LNHDA and CDR2 is SQIVND (reference sequence). The CDR3 nucleotides are TGTGCCAGTAGTAGCAGTCAGGGGAACACTGAAGCTTTCTTT. As protein: CASSSSQGNTEAFF.

V and J are TRBV11-2 and TRBJ2-2, with 7 bases fitting TRBD1. Germline CDR1 SGHAT, CDR2 FQNNGV. The CDR3 length is 17 residues. The trim removed 5 bases at V and 1 base at J, leaving 10 bases unmatched. The CDR3 loop is CASSEGADRRNTGELFF. DNA of the CDR3: TGTGCCAGCAGCGAGGGGGCCGACAGGAGGAACACCGGGGAGCTGTTTTTT.

The chain is built from TRBV18 and TRBJ2-7; the D gene could be TRBD1 or TRBD2 (7 bases each). The germline V gene encodes CDR1 KGHSH and CDR2 LQKENI. This CDR3 is built from 15 residues. V was cut by 6 bases and J by 3 bases, with 18 bases left in between. This CDR3 reads CASSGGGQHNYEQYF. CDR3 nucleotides: TGTGCCAGCTCGGGCGGGGGACAGCACAACTACGAGCAGTACTTC.

The chain carries TRBV6-4 and TRBJ2-1; 8 bases match TRBD2. The CDR3 is 16 amino acids. J gave up 6 bases and V 2 bases, and 9 bases lay outside the gene matches. CDR1 is MRHNA, CDR2 SNTAGT, per germline. CDR3 DNA sequence: TGTGCCAGCAGTGACGACGAGACTAGCGCGGTCAATGAGCAGTTCTTC. It codes for CASSDDETSAVNEQFF.

The CDR3 DNA follows: TGTGCCAGCAGCACCGTAGGGAGGCTAGCGGGTAGTTTCAGGGATGAGCAGTTCTTC. It encodes CASSTVGRLAGSFRDEQFF. This chain joins TRBV7-8 and TRBJ2-1; 8 positions agree with TRBD2. The CDR3 has 19 amino acids. Unmatched junction bases numbered 23, after V lost 5 bases and J lost 8 bases. CDR1 is SGHVS and CDR2 is FQNEAQ in the germline V gene.

The genes are TRBV11-2 and TRBJ1-6; D remains ambiguous. CDR3 size: 13 residues. V was clipped by 1 base and J by 9 bases, with 7 bases between them. CDR1 is SGHAT and CDR2 is FQNNGV in the germline V gene. The CDR3: CASSLALGSPLHF. In nucleotides, the CDR3 is TGTGCCAGCAGCTTAGCCTTAGGTTCACCCCTCCACTTT.

This rearrangement joins TRBV7-8 to TRBJ1-1, with TRBD1 matching over 8 bases. Germline trimming cut 5 bases from V and 5 bases from J; bases unmatched to any gene: 10. From germline, CDR1 is SGHVS and CDR2 FQNEAQ. This CDR3 contains 15 residues. CDR3 bases: TGTGCCAGCAGCGCCGCCACAGGGGGAAGAACTGAAGCTTTCTTT. It is translated as CASSAATGGRTEAFF.

V usage is TRBV4-1 and J usage is TRBJ1-2; no reliable D call. V was pared by 0 bases and J by 8 bases, with 10 bases between. The germline V gene has CDR1 MGHRA and CDR2 YSYEKL. The CDR3 loop spans 13 amino acids. The CDR3, as DNA: TGCGCCAGCAGCCAAGATAGAGGAGCGGGCTACACCTTC. Amino acid sequence: CASSQDRGAGYTF.

This clone was found once. The chain couples TRBV28 to TRBJ2-7; 8 nucleotides align to TRBD1. The CDR3 spans 16 residues. J gave up 3 bases and V 5 bases, and 12 bases lay outside the gene matches. Germline V gene sequence: CDR1 MDHEN, CDR2 SYDVKM. The CDR3, as DNA: TGTGCCAGCAGTCCCCATAGGACAGGGCTCTTCTACGAGCAGTACTTC. Translated, it gives CASSPHRTGLFYEQYF.

The genes are TRBV4-2 and TRBJ2-1; tentatively, D is TRBD1 or TRBD2 (5 bases each). Germline CDR1 reads LGHNA; CDR2 reads YNFKEQ. The V end lost 1 base, the J end lost 8 bases, and 15 bases lay between the germline ends. The CDR3 extends over 15 amino acids. This CDR3 reads CASSQAVGTPDEQFF. The CDR3 bases are TGTGCCAGCAGCCAAGCGGTTGGGACCCCGGATGAGCAGTTCTTC.

The gene calls are TRBV6-1 and TRBJ2-7; TRBD1 agrees at 7 bases. Germline CDR1 MNHNS, CDR2 SASEGT. Germline trimming cut 3 bases from V and 6 bases from J; bases unmatched to any gene: 11. The CDR3 covers 15 residues. The CDR3 region is CASSDLEQGEREQYF. The CDR3 DNA sequence: TGTGCCAGCAGTGACCTCGAGCAGGGGGAACGCGAGCAGTACTTC.

J is TRBJ2-6 and V is TRBV11-2; D is tentatively TRBD1 or TRBD2 (5 bases each). This CDR3 is 17 amino acids long. Germline V gene sequence: CDR1 SGHAT, CDR2 FQNNGV. Trimming took 5 bases from V and 5 from J, leaving 19 bases between them. CDR3 sequence (DNA): TGTGCCAGCAGCATGGGGGAGCAACAAAGTCGGGCCAACGTCCTGACTTTC. This translates into CASSMGEQQSRANVLTF. Full variable domain (remainder filled in from reference TRBV11-2 and TRBJ2-6): EAGVAQSPRYKIIEKRQSVAFWCNPISGHATLYWYQQILGQGPKLLIQFQNNGVVDDSQLPKDRFSAERLKGVDSTLKIQPAKLEDSAVYLCASSMGEQQSRANVLTFGAGSRLTVL.